This entry lists 29 T cell receptor beta chains sequenced from one sample in a study of cytomegalovirus exposure and HLA in healthy donors. Only in-frame clones appear in the TCRdb table, and some are missing; sequencing was by immunoSEQ multiplex PCR. The sample has about 130,000 clones; roughly 93% are singletons. Sequenced: PBMCs. The receptors stem from a man between 18 and 29 years old in good health and CMV-seropositive.

The chain is built from TRBV6-5 and TRBJ2-2, with D perhaps matching TRBD1 (6 bases). CDR3 length: 15 residues. CDR1 and CDR2 (germline): MNHEY, SVGAGI. Trimming took off 6 bases at V and 0 bases at J, with 11 bases between the two ends. The CDR3: CASSRTVTNTGELFF. Written as DNA, the CDR3 is TGTGCCAGCAGCCGGACAGTTACGAACACCGGGGAGCTGTTTTTT.

The chain is built from TRBV11-1 and TRBJ2-1; tentatively, D is TRBD2 (6 bases). Germline CDR1 and CDR2: SGHAT and FQDESV (reference sequence). The CDR3 spans 13 residues. V was clipped by 8 bases and J by 6 bases, with 14 bases between them. CDR3 in amino acids: CASSRAEGNEQFF. The CDR3 nucleotides read TGTGCCAGCTCCCGAGCGGAGGGCAATGAGCAGTTCTTC.

This clone has only one observation. This chain joins TRBV29-1 and TRBJ1-2; D is possibly TRBD1 (5 bases). The CDR3 loop spans 13 amino acids. Germline lookup yields CDR1 SQVTM and CDR2 ANQGSEA. In nucleotides, the CDR3 is TGCACCCTGGGGGGGATTGGGAGAAATGGCTACACCTTC. The encoded protein is CTLGGIGRNGYTF.

The rearrangement joins TRBV11-1 to TRBJ2-1; TRBD1 might be the D (8 bases). Trimming took 4 bases from V and 9 from J, leaving 22 bases between them. Germline assignment: CDR1 SGHAT and CDR2 FQDESV (reference sequence). The CDR3 totals 16 residues. CDR3: CASSYNRGGRQSEQFF. The CDR3 DNA is TGTGCCAGCAGCTATAACAGGGGGGGGCGCCAGAGTGAGCAGTTCTTC.

The V gene is TRBV28, the J gene TRBJ2-1, with no clear D. The CDR3 loop spans 13 amino acids. V lost 8 bases, J lost 2 bases, and 10 bases lay in between. Per the germline V gene, CDR1 is MDHEN and CDR2 is SYDVKM. The CDR3, as DNA: TGTGCCAGCCAGACTGGAGCCTACAATGAGCAGTTCTTC. This translates into CASQTGAYNEQFF.

The chain joins TRBV29-1 to TRBJ2-6, with TRBD1 identical over 12 bases. Germline assignment: CDR1 SQVTM and CDR2 ANQGSEA. The CDR3 sequence is 19 residues long. V was pared by 0 bases and J by 0 bases, with 6 bases of the junction left unmatched. The CDR3 here is CSVEDGDRGLSSGANVLTF. CDR3 sequence (DNA): TGCAGCGTTGAAGACGGGGACAGGGGGCTTAGCTCTGGGGCCAACGTCCTGACTTTC.

The rearrangement links TRBV30 to TRBJ2-2; 12 bases fit TRBD2. V was pared by 3 bases and J by 4 bases, with 9 bases of the junction left unmatched. In germline, CDR1 is GTSNPN, CDR2 SVGIG (reference sequence). The CDR3 runs 17 residues. CDR3 nucleotides: TGTGCCTGGAGCCTAGGTCGGACTAGCGGGATCACCGGGGAGCTGTTTTTT. It translates to CAWSLGRTSGITGELFF.

The V and J genes are TRBV2 and TRBJ2-1, with TRBD2 matching 7 bases. V shed 7 bases and J 9 bases; nucleotides not matched to a gene: 3. Germline V gene sequence: CDR1 SNHLY, CDR2 FYNNEI. There are 11 residues in the CDR3. The CDR3 protein is CASIRGGEQFF. The CDR3 region has the DNA TGTGCCAGCATTCGCGGGGGTGAGCAGTTCTTC. Full variable domain (missing parts from reference TRBV2 and TRBJ2-1): EPEVTQTPSHQVTQMGQEVILRCVPISNHLYFYWYRQILGQKVEFLVSFYNNEISEKSEIFDDQFSVERPDGSNFTLKIRSTKLEDSAMYFCASIRGGEQFFGPGTRLTVL.

This clone was observed a single time. The chain joins TRBV2 to TRBJ2-2; 7 bases are a match to TRBD2. V gave up 4 bases and J gave up 4 bases; unmatched junction bases: 6. Germline CDR1 reads SNHLY; CDR2 reads FYNNEI. The CDR3 covers 15 residues. This CDR3 is CASSGRGSGTGELFF. The DNA for the CDR3 is TGTGCCAGCAGTGGGCGCGGGAGTGGCACCGGGGAGCTGTTTTTT.

This chain uses TRBV28 with TRBJ2-3; no reliable D call. V was clipped by 10 bases and J by 5 bases, with 19 bases between them. Germline V gives CDR1 MDHEN, CDR2 SYDVKM. The CDR3 contains 14 residues. CDR3 coding DNA: TGTGCCACCTTAAGCCCGCCAGAGCGAGATACGCAGTATTTT. Protein: CATLSPPERDTQYF.

This chain uses TRBV10-3 with TRBJ2-3; TRBD2 matches at 9 bases. Germline trimming cut 6 bases from V and 4 bases from J; bases unmatched to any gene: 5. CDR1 ENHRY and CDR2 SYGVKD come from the germline V gene. This CDR3 is 14 amino acids long. The CDR3 reads CAIRLAGSADTQYF. The DNA for the CDR3 is TGTGCCATCAGGCTAGCGGGATCGGCAGATACGCAGTATTTT.

The gene calls are TRBV27 and TRBJ1-1; D possibly corresponds to TRBD1 (5 bases). The germline V gene has CDR1 MNHEY and CDR2 SMNVEV (reference sequence). Trimming took off 2 bases at V and 1 base at J, with 8 bases between the two ends. The CDR3 spans 14 residues. CDR3: CASSLQGRNTEAFF. The CDR3 DNA is TGTGCCAGCAGTTTACAGGGTAGGAACACTGAAGCTTTCTTT.

The sample holds one count of this clone. V is TRBV9 and J is TRBJ2-2; TRBD2 matches at 10 bases. The CDR3 consists of 17 residues. V lost 0 bases and J lost 3; bases outside the gene matches: 5. Germline CDR1 reads SGDLS; CDR2 reads YYNGEE. The CDR3 coding sequence is TGTGCCAGCAGCGTAGGCCGGACTAGCGGACACACCGGGGAGCTGTTTTTT. It translates to CASSVGRTSGHTGELFF.

The V gene is TRBV28, the J gene TRBJ2-2; no clear D gene. The germline V gene encodes CDR1 MDHEN and CDR2 SYDVKM. The CDR3 contains 13 residues. Trimming took off 3 bases at V and 1 base at J, with 3 bases between the two ends. The CDR3, as DNA: TGTGCCAGCAGTTTCGGGAACACCGGGGAGCTGTTTTTT. Amino acids: CASSFGNTGELFF.

V is TRBV27 and J is TRBJ2-1, with D tentatively TRBD2 (6 bases). V gave up 6 bases and J gave up 6 bases, with 15 bases separating them. Germline CDR1 reads MNHEY; CDR2 reads SMNVEV (reference sequence). CDR3 length equals 14 residues. CDR3 loop: CASRPGGGINEQFF. CDR3 bases: TGTGCCAGCAGACCGGGCGGAGGGATCAATGAGCAGTTCTTC.

This rearrangement joins TRBV6-4 to TRBJ1-4; 8 bases fit TRBD1. With 4 bases clipped from V and 3 bases from J, the junction kept 4 bases outside the gene matches. The CDR3 loop spans 15 amino acids. Germline assignment: CDR1 MRHNA and CDR2 SNTAGT. CDR3 nucleotides: TGTGCCAGCAGTGCCCGACAGGGGCCTAATGAAAAACTGTTTTTT. Translation: CASSARQGPNEKLFF.

This sequence joins TRBV15 and TRBJ2-2, with TRBD2 as a possible D gene (6 bases). Germline V gene lookup returns CDR1 LNHNV and CDR2 YYDKDF (reference sequence). V lost 3 bases, J lost 4 bases, and 15 bases lay in between. This CDR3 is 16 amino acids long. CDR3 DNA: TGTGCCACCAGCAGGCCTAGCGCCACTTCCACCGGGGAGCTGTTTTTT. Its protein is CATSRPSATSTGELFF.

The chain recombines TRBV12-5 with TRBJ2-3; 7 bases are shared with TRBD2. J lost 6 bases, V lost 8 bases, and 5 bases had no gene match. In germline, CDR1 is LGHNT, CDR2 FRNRAP. This CDR3 is 12 amino acids long. In DNA, the CDR3 is TGTGCTAGTTCTAGGGGAGGGGATACGCAGTATTTT. It codes for CASSRGGDTQYF.

V and J are TRBV29-1 and TRBJ1-3, with a tentative D call TRBD1 (5 bases). Germline CDR1 and CDR2: SQVTM and ANQGSEA. CDR3 length: 11 amino acids. V lost 5 bases, J lost 7 bases, and 9 bases lay in between. CDR3 nucleotides: TGCAGCGTTTTGGAGGGGAACACCATATATTTT. Its translation is CSVLEGNTIYF.

The V and J genes are TRBV28 and TRBJ2-1; weak D call: TRBD1 (6 bases). The V end was cut by 6 bases, the J end by 4 bases, with 16 bases between. CDR1 and CDR2 (germline): MDHEN, SYDVKM. The CDR3 spans 15 residues. As DNA, the CDR3 is TGTGCCAGCAGAAGCGGACAGATGGGTTACAATGAGCAGTTCTTC. Protein product: CASRSGQMGYNEQFF.

This clone was picked up one time. The chain employs TRBV27 and TRBJ2-7; 8 bases are shared with TRBD1. Trimming at V came to 3 bases and at J to 6 bases, leaving 10 bases not matched to a gene. CDR3 length: 15 amino acids. Germline CDR1 MNHEY, CDR2 SMNVEV (reference sequence). CDR3 region: CASSFTSQGASEQYF. The CDR3 region has the DNA TGTGCCAGCAGTTTCACCTCTCAGGGGGCTAGCGAGCAGTACTTC.

Written as DNA, the CDR3 is TGCGCCAGCAGTGAGAGGGGTAGCGGGTGGGACAATGAGCAGTTCTTC. Its translation: CASSERGSGWDNEQFF. V and J are TRBV10-2 and TRBJ2-1; the match to TRBD2 covers 7 bases. The germline gives CDR1 WSHSY, CDR2 SAAADI. The CDR3 covers 16 residues. Losses at the gene ends were 2 bases for V and 5 bases for J; bases not matched to a gene: 9.

This sequence joins TRBV18 and TRBJ2-7, with 8 nucleotides matching TRBD1. Trimming took 5 bases from V and 3 from J; bases not matched to a gene: 9. This CDR3 has 15 residues. Germline lookup yields CDR1 KGHSH and CDR2 LQKENI. The CDR3 protein is CASSDRGAGIYEQYF. The CDR3 DNA follows: TGTGCCAGCTCAGACAGGGGAGCTGGGATCTACGAGCAGTACTTC.

J is TRBJ2-5 and V is TRBV6-1; 7 bases agree with TRBD2. The V gene's germline CDR1 is MNHNS and CDR2 SASEGT. The V segment lost 2 bases and the J segment 5 bases; nucleotides outside the gene matches: 8. The CDR3 spans 15 residues. CDR3 sequence (DNA): TGTGCCAGCAGTGAATGGGTAGCCGGGGGGGAGACCCAGTACTTC. It yields the protein CASSEWVAGGETQYF.

This clone was seen a few times. The chain uses TRBV6-5 and TRBJ1-5; 8 positions match TRBD1. Germline CDR1 is MNHEY and CDR2 is SVGAGI. V gave up 5 bases and J gave up 5 bases; unmatched junction bases: 5. The CDR3 extends over 14 amino acids. The DNA for the CDR3 is TGTGCCAGCAGTAAGAACAGGGGGGATCAGCCCCAGCATTTT. Amino acids: CASSKNRGDQPQHF.

This chain links TRBV2 with TRBJ1-1, with TRBD1 matching 8 bases. This CDR3 region has 13 residues. J lost 5 bases, V lost 4 bases, and 3 bases had no gene match. CDR1 and CDR2 from the germline V gene are SNHLY and FYNNEI. This CDR3 reads CASSGTGLTEAFF. DNA of the CDR3: TGTGCCAGCAGTGGGACAGGGTTAACTGAAGCTTTCTTT.

This clone came up once. The chain employs TRBV4-2 and TRBJ1-1, with D possibly matching TRBD1 (5 bases). CDR1 and CDR2 from the germline V gene are LGHNA and YNFKEQ. V dropped 0 bases and J dropped 7 bases, with 15 bases sitting between them. The CDR3 has 15 residues. The CDR3 here is CASSQDGEGRVEAFF. The CDR3, as DNA: TGTGCCAGCAGCCAAGACGGGGAGGGGCGGGTTGAAGCTTTCTTT.

This chain connects TRBV27 to TRBJ2-3, with TRBD2 as a possible D gene (6 bases). Trimming removed 6 bases at V and 6 bases at J, with 13 bases between. Germline V gene lookup returns CDR1 MNHEY and CDR2 SMNVEV (reference sequence). This CDR3 is built from 13 residues. The CDR3 DNA sequence: TGTGCCAGCAGCCCCGGAGGGATTGATACGCAGTATTTT. It specifies CASSPGGIDTQYF.

The genes are TRBV5-5 and TRBJ2-2, with D possibly being TRBD2 (6 bases). The CDR3 is 15 amino acids. Trimming pared 2 bases from V and 2 bases from J, leaving 10 bases between. Per the germline V gene, CDR1 is SGHKS and CDR2 is YYEKEE (reference sequence). The CDR3 here is CASSFWGVNTGELFF. The CDR3 DNA is TGTGCCAGCAGCTTCTGGGGGGTAAACACCGGGGAGCTGTTTTTT.